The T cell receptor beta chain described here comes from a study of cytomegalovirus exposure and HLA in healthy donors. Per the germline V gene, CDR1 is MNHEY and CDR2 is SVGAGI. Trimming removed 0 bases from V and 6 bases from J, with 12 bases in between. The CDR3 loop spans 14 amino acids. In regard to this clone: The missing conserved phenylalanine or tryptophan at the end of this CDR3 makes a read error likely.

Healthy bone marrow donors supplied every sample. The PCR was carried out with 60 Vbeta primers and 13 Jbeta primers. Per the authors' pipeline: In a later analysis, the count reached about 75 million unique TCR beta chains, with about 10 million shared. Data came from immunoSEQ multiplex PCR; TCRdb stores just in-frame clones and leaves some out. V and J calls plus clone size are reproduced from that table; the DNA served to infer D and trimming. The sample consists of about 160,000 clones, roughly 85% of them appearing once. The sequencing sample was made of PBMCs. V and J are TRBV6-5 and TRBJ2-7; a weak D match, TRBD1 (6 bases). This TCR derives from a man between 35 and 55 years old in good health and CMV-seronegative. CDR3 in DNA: TGTGCCAGCAGTTACTCGAGGGGGAGCGGCGAGCAGTACCTC. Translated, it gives CASSYSRGSGEQYL.